The 18 T cell receptor beta chains listed next were all sequenced from one sample in a study of identifying expanded T cells in peripheral blood. Assay used: immunoSEQ multiplex PCR; TCRdb lists only in-frame clones, some missing. This sample carries around 100,000 clones, 80% to 90% of them seen once, and the ten largest clones take about 15%. Sample: blood. The receptors shown here come from a person between 18 and 70 years old in good health.

The count of this clone is one. The gene calls are TRBV7-8 and TRBJ2-3, with TRBD2 matching 12 bases. The junction had 9 bases not matched to a gene; V was cut back by 1 base and J by 4 bases. Per the germline V gene, CDR1 is SGHVS and CDR2 is FQNEAQ. The CDR3 runs 18 residues. CDR3 region: CASSLVPYTSGGPDTQYF. CDR3 nucleotide sequence: TGTGCCAGCAGCTTAGTTCCCTATACTAGCGGGGGGCCAGATACGCAGTATTTT.

The chain is built from TRBV4-3 and TRBJ2-5; no firm D call. The V and J ends lost 3 bases and 1 base respectively, with 21 bases between them. Germline V lookup: CDR1 LGHNA, CDR2 YSLEER. The CDR3 contains 18 residues. CDR3 DNA sequence: TGCGCCAGCAGCCACGCTCAAACGGACGCGACCCGCCAAGAGACCCAGTACTTC. Residues: CASSHAQTDATRQETQYF.

This chain uses TRBV5-1 with TRBJ2-3, with 9 nucleotides matching TRBD2. The CDR3 totals 16 residues. The V gene's germline CDR1 is SGHRS and CDR2 YFSETQ. The V and J ends lost 0 bases and 2 bases, in that order; junction bases with no gene match: 4. CDR3 nucleotide sequence: TGCGCCAGCAGCTTGGCCGCTAGCGGGGTCACAGATACGCAGTATTTT. Translated: CASSLAASGVTDTQYF.

The chain joins TRBV2 to TRBJ1-2, with D unclear. CDR3 length equals 13 residues. V lost 8 bases and J 1 base, leaving 11 bases between the germline ends. The germline CDR1 and CDR2 sequences are SNHLY and FYNNEI. The CDR3 DNA sequence: TGTGCCAGCGTTGGAGGACTTAACTATGGCTACACCTTC. This codes for CASVGGLNYGYTF.

The chain links TRBV5-1 to TRBJ2-7; D is unclear. The CDR3 has 12 amino acids. The V gene lost 4 bases and the J gene lost 0 bases, with 5 bases spanning the gap. Looked up from germline, CDR1 is SGHRS and CDR2 is YFSETQ. Here the CDR3 reads CASSGYSYEQYF. CDR3 in DNA: TGCGCCAGCAGCGGTTACTCCTACGAGCAGTACTTC.

In its sample, this clone was seen a few times. The chain uses TRBV18 and TRBJ1-2, with 8 positions matching TRBD1. CDR3 size: 12 residues. Per germline, CDR1 KGHSH and CDR2 LQKENI. V lost 3 bases and J lost 9; bases outside the gene matches: 3. The CDR3 coding sequence is TGTGCCAGCTCACCCCAGGGGGCTCGCTACACCTTC. The encoded protein is CASSPQGARYTF.

This chain links TRBV4-3 with TRBJ2-3; 7 bases are a match to TRBD1. The CDR3 is 13 residues long. Trimming removed 3 bases from V and 4 bases from J; junction bases left unmatched: 1. The V gene's germline CDR1 is LGHNA and CDR2 YSLEER. CDR3 in DNA: TGCGCCAGCAGCCACACAGGGGCAGATACGCAGTATTTT. Amino acid sequence: CASSHTGADTQYF.

The count of this clone is one. The genes are TRBV7-2 and TRBJ1-5; no clear D. V dropped 6 bases and J dropped 7 bases, with 13 bases sitting between them. The CDR3 contains 13 residues. The germline V gene encodes CDR1 SGHTA and CDR2 FQGNSA. The CDR3 sequence: CASRPPGKQPQHF. CDR3 nucleotide sequence: TGTGCCAGCAGACCCCCCGGGAAGCAGCCCCAGCATTTT.

This clone was seen more than once but under ten times. The chain uses TRBV2 and TRBJ1-6, with no clear D. This CDR3 region has 13 residues. Per germline, CDR1 SNHLY and CDR2 FYNNEI. V dropped 4 bases and J dropped 8 bases, with 9 bases sitting between them. The DNA of the CDR3 is TGTGCCAGCAGTGGAGATAACTATTCACCCCTCCACTTT. This codes for CASSGDNYSPLHF.

V gene TRBV2 combines with J gene TRBJ2-3, with no clear D. CDR1 and CDR2 from the germline V gene are SNHLY and FYNNEI. The CDR3 is 15 amino acids. Trimming took 1 base from V and 0 from J, leaving 8 bases between them. In DNA form, the CDR3 reads TGTGCCAGCAGTGAAGATGTCTCTAGCACAGATACGCAGTATTTT. Its translation is CASSEDVSSTDTQYF.

This rearrangement joins TRBV7-9 to TRBJ1-3, with D perhaps TRBD1 (5 bases). V lost 5 bases, J lost 9 bases, and 17 bases lay in between. Germline CDR1 reads SEHNR; CDR2 reads FQNEAQ (reference sequence). The CDR3 loop spans 14 amino acids. CDR3 DNA: TGTGCCAGCAGCCAGCTCGACAGTGGAGGCACCATATATTTT. Protein sequence: CASSQLDSGGTIYF.

The J gene is TRBJ2-2, the V gene TRBV7-2, with D unresolved. V was pared by 1 base and J by 1 base, with 13 bases between. CDR3 length: 17 residues. CDR1 is SGHTA and CDR2 is FQGNSA in the germline V gene. CDR3 in DNA: TGTGCCAGCAGCTTAGATTTACGAGAAAAGAACACCGGGGAGCTGTTTTTT. Translated, it gives CASSLDLREKNTGELFF. Complete variable domain (other parts from reference TRBV7-2 and TRBJ2-2): GAGVSQSPSNKVTEKGKDVELRCDPISGHTALYWYRQSLGQGLEFLIYFQGNSAPDKSGLPSDRFSAERTGGSVSTLTIQRTQQEDSAVYLCASSLDLREKNTGELFFGEGSRLTVL.

The chain combines TRBV5-6 with TRBJ2-5; D ambiguous. V was trimmed by 2 bases and J by 2 bases, leaving 10 bases between them. From germline, CDR1 is SGHDT and CDR2 YYEEEE. The CDR3 loop spans 14 amino acids. In DNA form, the CDR3 reads TGTGCCAGCAGCTTAGGCGCAGCACAAGAGACCCAGTACTTC. It codes for CASSLGAAQETQYF.

The chain has TRBV5-1 and TRBJ2-3; the match to TRBD1 covers 9 bases. The V and J ends lost 4 bases and 0 bases, in that order; junction bases with no gene match: 3. CDR1 and CDR2 (germline): SGHRS, YFSETQ. The CDR3 covers 15 residues. CDR3 DNA: TGCGCCAGCAGCGGACAGGGGACTAGCACAGATACGCAGTATTTT. Its translation is CASSGQGTSTDTQYF.

The genes are TRBV19 and TRBJ2-3; 7 nucleotides line up with TRBD2. V gave up 3 bases and J gave up 0 bases; unmatched junction bases: 3. Germline V lookup: CDR1 LNHDA, CDR2 SQIVND (reference sequence). The CDR3 covers 15 residues. CDR3 sequence reads: CASSISGGSTDTQYF. DNA for the CDR3: TGTGCCAGTAGTATTTCCGGGGGGAGCACAGATACGCAGTATTTT. The variable domain in full, with the rest retrieved from reference TRBV19 and TRBJ2-3, is DGGITQSPKYLFRKEGQNVTLSCEQNLNHDAMYWYRQDPGQGLRLIYYSQIVNDFQKGDIAEGYSVSREKKESFPLTVTSAQKNPTAFYLCASSISGGSTDTQYFGPGTRLTVL.

V gene TRBV21-1 combines with J gene TRBJ2-5; the D call TRBD1 from the table was never checked on the DNA. TRBV21-1 is a documented pseudogene. This CDR3 comprises 16 residues. The CDR3 loop reads CASSNNDRGLSETQYF. For the CDR3, the DNA is TGTGCCAGCAGCAACAACGACAGGGGGCTCTCCGAGACCCAGTACTTC.

This chain links TRBV2 with TRBJ1-1; D perhaps matches TRBD1 (5 bases). Trimming removed 4 bases from V and 2 bases from J, with 8 bases in between. This CDR3 contains 13 residues. In germline, CDR1 is SNHLY, CDR2 FYNNEI. The CDR3 is CASSADSNTEAFF. Written as DNA, the CDR3 is TGTGCCAGCAGTGCAGACAGTAACACTGAAGCTTTCTTT.

The chain uses TRBV5-6 and TRBJ2-7; D is perhaps TRBD2 (5 bases). The V gene's germline CDR1 is SGHDT and CDR2 YYEEEE. Trimming pared 4 bases from V and 0 bases from J, leaving 14 bases between. The CDR3 is 15 amino acids. In DNA, the CDR3 is TGTGCCAGCAGCACGGGGTGGGAGCCCTCCTACGAGCAGTACTTC. Translating gives CASSTGWEPSYEQYF.